The 3 T cell receptor beta chains presented below share a single source sample, sequenced in a study of OX40 agonist ivuxolimab in advanced cancers. This table comes from immunoSEQ multiplex PCR, and its TCRdb copy is limited to in-frame clones, with some not included. Here the sample spans more than 45,000 clones, around 87% being singletons. Sequencing used CD4+ or CD8+ T cells sorted from blood, obtained in a trial of the OX40 agonist ivuxolimab. The receptors were gathered from an adult with an advanced solid tumor such as melanoma, head and neck, liver or kidney cancer.

This rearrangement joins TRBV18 to TRBJ1-5, with 10 bases aligning to TRBD1. The J segment lost 7 bases and the V segment lost 6 bases, leaving 9 bases of the junction unmatched. The CDR3 spans 15 residues. Germline-derived CDR1 and CDR2 are KGHSH and LQKENI. The CDR3 loop is CASSLSTGGRQPQHF. CDR3 sequence (DNA): TGTGCCAGCTCCCTTTCGACAGGGGGCCGACAGCCCCAGCATTTT.

This clone was seen more than once but under ten times. The V gene is TRBV19, the J gene TRBJ1-1; unclear D gene. Germline V gene lookup returns CDR1 LNHDA and CDR2 SQIVND (reference sequence). The CDR3 consists of 13 residues. V dropped 6 bases and J dropped 3 bases, with 11 bases sitting between them. The CDR3, as DNA: TGTGCCAGTAGCGTCACGGACTACACTGAAGCTTTCTTT. The encoded protein is CASSVTDYTEAFF.

This clone was picked up one time. The chain joins TRBV7-9 to TRBJ2-7, with D perhaps given as TRBD1 or TRBD2 (6 bases each). Trimming cost V 5 bases and J 0 bases, with 17 bases left between them. This CDR3 comprises 16 residues. Germline CDR1 SEHNR, CDR2 FQNEAQ (reference sequence). CDR3 loop: CASSDTGGPSSYEQYF. DNA of the CDR3: TGTGCCAGCAGCGACACCGGGGGCCCTTCCTCCTACGAGCAGTACTTC. Filled out from reference TRBV7-9 and TRBJ2-7, the complete variable domain reads DTGVSQNPRHKITKRGQNVTFRCDPISEHNRLYWYRQTLGQGPEFLTYFQNEAQLEKSRLLSDRFSAERPKGSFSTLEIQRTEQGDSAMYLCASSDTGGPSSYEQYFGPGTRLTVT.